These T cell receptor beta chains were read from a single sample in a study of blood T cell repertoires in COVID-19. Sequenced by immunoSEQ multiplex PCR; TCRdb stores in-frame clones only, minus some. The profile covers about 300,000 clones, with 85% to 90% appearing a single time and roughly 4.5% taken by the ten largest. What was sequenced was PBMCs or T cells enriched from blood (not recorded which). These receptors were obtained from a man younger than 40 who had recovered from COVID-19. Each CDR3 is given with its conserved first and last residue. D genes are given only for firm matches.

CDR3: CASSERRATNEKLFF
DNA: TGTGCCAGCAGTGAACGACGGGCAACTAATGAAAAACTGTTTTTT
V: TRBV6-1
J: TRBJ1-4
length: 15
D: NA

CDR3: CASSHGQGRSYEQYF
DNA: TGCGCCAGCAGCCACGGACAGGGACGAAGCTACGAGCAGTACTTC
V: TRBV4-1
J: TRBJ2-7
length: 15
D: TRBD1

CDR3: CASRYGTGDYEQYF
DNA: TGTGCCAGCAGATATGGGACAGGGGATTACGAGCAGTACTTC
V: TRBV2
J: TRBJ2-7
length: 14
D: TRBD1

CDR3: CATSDPTGGNEQFF
DNA: TGTGCCACCAGTGACCCGACAGGGGGGAATGAGCAGTTCTTC
V: TRBV24-1
J: TRBJ2-1
length: 14
D: TRBD1

CDR3: CASTGTGRYEQYF
DNA: TGTGCCTCGACCGGGACAGGCCGCTACGAGCAGTACTTC
V: TRBV10-3
J: TRBJ2-7
length: 13
D: TRBD1

CDR3: CASSRQMNTEAFF
DNA: TGCGCCAGCTCGAGACAGATGAACACTGAAGCTTTCTTT
V: TRBV10-1
J: TRBJ1-1
length: 13
D: NA

CDR3: CASEGAEYGYTF
DNA: TGTGCCAGCGAGGGGGCAGAATATGGCTACACCTTC
V: TRBV30
J: TRBJ1-2
length: 12
D: TRBD1

CDR3: CTSSPRTVITEAFF
DNA: TGCACCAGCAGCCCCAGGACAGTAATAACTGAAGCTTTCTTT
V: TRBV1
J: TRBJ1-1
length: 14
D: NA

CDR3: CAWIGTSGARDTQYF
DNA: TGTGCCTGGATCGGGACTAGCGGGGCCCGGGATACGCAGTATTTT
V: TRBV30
J: TRBJ2-3
length: 15
D: TRBD2

CDR3: CASSEALIPGGYTF
DNA: TGTGCCAGCAGTGAAGCGCTTATCCCAGGAGGCTACACCTTC
V: TRBV6-1
J: TRBJ1-2
length: 14
D: NA